Given below is one T cell receptor beta chain in context. What it recognizes is unknown. This entry is derived from a study of graft-versus-host responses after intestinal transplantation. Study-wide findings and caveats: Investigators detected GvH clones in recipient marrow, with some emerging earlier in ileum or blood. Subjects displaying graft-donor T cell macrochimerism possessed elevated graft-versus-host to host-versus-graft clonal ratios inside allografts.

The CDR3 contains 18 residues. After removal of 4 bases from V and 2 bases from J, the junction contained 7 bases not matched to a gene. The germline V gene encodes CDR1 MNHEY and CDR2 SMNVEV (reference sequence). Some clones are missing from TCRdb's copy, which holds only in-frame ones; the method was immunoSEQ multiplex PCR. This table holds 96,000 or so clones, about 93% found once. Sequences were derived from unstimulated CD4+ T cells sorted from spleen or lymph node cells, sampled before intestinal transplant. The chain links TRBV27 to TRBJ2-5; TRBD2 matches at 16 bases. The receptor's source is a human donor who received an intestinal transplant. The CDR3, as DNA: TGTGCCAGCAGTTCTACGGGACTAGCGGGGGGGTTTCAAGAGACCCAGTACTTC. Amino acid sequence: CASSSTGLAGGFQETQYF.